The entry below describes one TCR beta chain. Its specificity is not known. The data are from a study of OX40 agonist ivuxolimab in advanced cancers. The overall study: Patients were treated with ivuxolimab, an agonistic anti-OX40 (CD134) antibody. Patients undergoing dose escalation presented with hepatocellular carcinoma, melanoma, renal cell or head and neck cancer. At 82.7% male, the cohort had a mean age of 60 years, ranging from about 20 to 79.

Overall study findings and caveats: Within 6 weeks, CD4+ and CD8+ blood T cells expanded clonally at 0.1 to 3.0 mg/kg.

Assay: immunoSEQ multiplex PCR; the TCRdb copy retains only in-frame clones and omits some. Among just over 60,000 clones listed, under 95% were seen once. The clonotype was recovered from an adult with an advanced solid tumor such as melanoma, head and neck, liver or kidney cancer. The sequencing used CD4+ or CD8+ T cells sorted from blood, collected in a trial of the OX40 agonist ivuxolimab.

The CDR3, as DNA: TGTGCCAGCAGCTTTGGGGATGGTGGGGCCAACGTCCTGACTTTC. This translates into CASSFGDGGANVLTF. The chain employs TRBV7-3 and TRBJ2-6; D call uncertain. CDR3 size: 15 residues. Germline V gene data show CDR1 as SGHTA and CDR2 as FQGTGA. V was clipped by 3 bases and J by 3 bases, with 9 bases between them.